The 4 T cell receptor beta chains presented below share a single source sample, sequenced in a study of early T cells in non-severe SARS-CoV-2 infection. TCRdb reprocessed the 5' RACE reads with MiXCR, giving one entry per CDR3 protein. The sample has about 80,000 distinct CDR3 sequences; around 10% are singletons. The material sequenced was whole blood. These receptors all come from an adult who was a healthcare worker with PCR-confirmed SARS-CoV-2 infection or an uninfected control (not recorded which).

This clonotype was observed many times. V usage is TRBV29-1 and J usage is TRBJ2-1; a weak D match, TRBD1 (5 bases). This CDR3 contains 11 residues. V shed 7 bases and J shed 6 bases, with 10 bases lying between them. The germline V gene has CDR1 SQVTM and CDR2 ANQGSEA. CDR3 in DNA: TGCAGCGCCTGGACACTCAATGAGCAGTTCTTC. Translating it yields CSAWTLNEQFF.

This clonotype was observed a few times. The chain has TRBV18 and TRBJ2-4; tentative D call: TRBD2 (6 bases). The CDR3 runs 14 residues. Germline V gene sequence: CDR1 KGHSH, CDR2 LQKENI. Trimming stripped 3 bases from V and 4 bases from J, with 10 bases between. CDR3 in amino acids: CASSPWAGKNIQYF. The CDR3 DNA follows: TGTGCCAGCTCACCCTGGGCGGGGAAAAACATTCAGTACTTC. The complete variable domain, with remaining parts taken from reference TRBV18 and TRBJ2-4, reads NAGVMQNPRHLVRRRGQEARLRCSPMKGHSHVYWYRQLPEEGLKFMVYLQKENIIDESGMPKERFSAEFPKEGPSILRIQQVVRGDSAAYFCASSPWAGKNIQYFGAGTRLSVL.

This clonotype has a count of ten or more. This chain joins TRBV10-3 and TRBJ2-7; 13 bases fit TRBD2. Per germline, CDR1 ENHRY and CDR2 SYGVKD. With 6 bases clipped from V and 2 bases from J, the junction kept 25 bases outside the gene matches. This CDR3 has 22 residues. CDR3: CAISAELRLAGGSFATTYEQYF. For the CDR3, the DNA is TGTGCCATCAGCGCCGAACTTCGACTAGCGGGGGGTTCCTTTGCAACGACCTACGAGCAGTACTTC.

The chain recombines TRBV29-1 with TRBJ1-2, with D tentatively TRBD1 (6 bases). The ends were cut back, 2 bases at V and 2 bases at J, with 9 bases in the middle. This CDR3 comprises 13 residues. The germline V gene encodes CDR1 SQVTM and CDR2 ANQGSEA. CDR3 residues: CSVEKQGNYGYTF. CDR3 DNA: TGCAGCGTTGAAAAGCAGGGGAACTATGGCTACACCTTC.